This T cell receptor beta chain was profiled in a study of neurological immune-mediated disorders. Findings of the study overall: Private repertoires in all groups were suggested, as expanded clones shared no CDR3 amino acid sequences across subjects. Multiple sclerosis patients had less TCR clonal expansion than even healthy controls, unlike HTLV-1-associated myelopathy.

This clonotype was seen repeatedly, ten times or more. Antigen specificity is unknown. The junction differs from germline at one of its ends, possibly a read error. The sorted libraries were made from fewer than 1.3 million CD4+ or CD8+ T cells. Looked up from germline, CDR1 is SGDLS and CDR2 is YYNGEE. The CDR3 length is 14 residues. The team produced cDNA through 5'RACE using 10-nucleotide random UMIs. From the 5' RACE reads, TCRdb called clonotypes with MiXCR, one entry per CDR3 protein. The sample includes 15,000 to 20,000 distinct CDR3 sequences, approximately 12% of them seen just once. The specimen was CD8+ T cells from blood. The chain couples TRBV9 to TRBJ2-7; 14 bases line up with TRBD2. The clonotype originates from a woman aged 45-59 years in good health. As DNA, the CDR3 is TGTGCCAGCAGCCCAGCGGGACTAGCGGGAGAGCTGGACTTC. Its protein is CASSPAGLAGELDF.